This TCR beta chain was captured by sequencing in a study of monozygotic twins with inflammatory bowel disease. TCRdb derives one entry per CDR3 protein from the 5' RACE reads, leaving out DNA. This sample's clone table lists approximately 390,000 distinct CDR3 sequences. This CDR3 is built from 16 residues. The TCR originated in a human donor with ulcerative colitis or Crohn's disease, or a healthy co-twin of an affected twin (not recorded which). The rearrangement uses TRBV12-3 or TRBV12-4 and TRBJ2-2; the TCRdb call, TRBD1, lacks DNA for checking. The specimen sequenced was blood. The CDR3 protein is CASTPGQPVNTGELFF.